The following is a T cell receptor (beta chain) sequence with its context. These data originate in a study of blood T cell repertoires in COVID-19. Study-wide background: T cells, B-cell-depleted T cells, or PBMCs supplied cDNA or gDNA.

The Seattle patients, enrolled during active infection, were followed longitudinally. In the original analysis: Reference gene primer amplification gave nucleated cell count estimates. Sequenced by immunoSEQ multiplex PCR; TCRdb stores in-frame clones only, minus some. Clonal size and the V and J genes are those of that table, whereas D and trimming came from the DNA. The sample consists of roughly 350,000 clones, almost 90% of them appearing once. Trimming took 4 bases from V and 1 from J; bases not matched to a gene: 8. The CDR3 runs 18 residues. The germline V gene encodes CDR1 MGHRA and CDR2 YSYEKL.

This TCR was sampled from a woman aged 70-85 years with COVID-19, enrolled during active disease. The chain combines TRBV4-1 with TRBJ2-5; 14 bases line up with TRBD2. Sequenced sample: peripheral blood. The DNA of the CDR3 is TGCGCCAGCAGCCCCGCCGGGACTAGCGGGGGACGCCAAGAGACCCAGTACTTC. Protein: CASSPAGTSGGRQETQYF.